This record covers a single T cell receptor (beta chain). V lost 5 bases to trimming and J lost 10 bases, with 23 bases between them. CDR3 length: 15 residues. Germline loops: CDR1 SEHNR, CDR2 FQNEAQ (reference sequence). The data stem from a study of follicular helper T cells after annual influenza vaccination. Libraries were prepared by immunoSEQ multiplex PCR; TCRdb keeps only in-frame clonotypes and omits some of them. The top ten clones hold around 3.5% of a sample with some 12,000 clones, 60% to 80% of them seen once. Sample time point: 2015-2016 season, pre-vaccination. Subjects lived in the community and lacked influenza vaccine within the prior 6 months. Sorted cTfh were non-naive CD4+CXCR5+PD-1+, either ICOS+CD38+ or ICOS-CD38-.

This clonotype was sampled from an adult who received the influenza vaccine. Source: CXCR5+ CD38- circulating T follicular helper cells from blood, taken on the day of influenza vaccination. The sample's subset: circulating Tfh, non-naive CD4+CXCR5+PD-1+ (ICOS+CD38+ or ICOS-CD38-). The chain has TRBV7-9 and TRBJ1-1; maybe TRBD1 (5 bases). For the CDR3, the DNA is TGTGCCAGCAGCCGAGGTGCCCTTACTCAGGGAATAGCTTTCTTT. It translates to CASSRGALTQGIAFF. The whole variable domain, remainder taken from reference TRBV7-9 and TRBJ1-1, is DTGVSQNPRHKITKRGQNVTFRCDPISEHNRLYWYRQTLGQGPEFLTYFQNEAQLEKSRLLSDRFSAERPKGSFSTLEIQRTEQGDSAMYLCASSRGALTQGIAFFGQGTRLTVV.